This TCR beta chain stems from a study of blood T cell repertoires in COVID-19. Assay used: immunoSEQ multiplex PCR; TCRdb lists only in-frame clones, some missing. The sample lists 250,000 to 350,000 clones; around 87% were seen once. The sample taken for sequencing was peripheral blood. This TCR derives from a woman aged 30 to 39 who had recovered from COVID-19.

The CDR3 sequence: CASSHLTSGYNEQFF. DNA of the CDR3: TGCGCCAGCAGCCACCTGACTAGCGGTTACAATGAGCAGTTCTTC. The rearrangement links TRBV4-1 to TRBJ2-1; 9 bases are a match to TRBD2. V trimming: 3 bases; J trimming: 4 bases; junction bases outside the gene matches: 4. Germline CDR1 and CDR2: MGHRA and YSYEKL. The CDR3 runs to 15 residues.